Only a few counts were recorded for the clone carrying this T cell receptor (beta chain). This specimen comes from a study of cytomegalovirus exposure and HLA in healthy donors. The CDR3 is made up of 16 amino acids. V lost 6 bases and J lost 0; bases outside the gene matches: 10. Germline V lookup: CDR1 LNHDA, CDR2 SQIVND (reference sequence). Primers for the PCR totalled 60 Vbeta and 13 Jbeta. Here immunoSEQ multiplex PCR was the method, and the copy in TCRdb shows in-frame clones only, minus some. Of around 130,000 clones listed, more than 55% were seen once; the top ten hold approximately 6.5%. The specimen sequenced was PBMCs. The rearrangement links TRBV19 to TRBJ1-2; 7 bases are shared with TRBD1. This receptor was obtained from a woman aged 60-75 years in good health and CMV-seronegative. In DNA form, the CDR3 reads TGTGCCAGTAGCCTTGGGGGGACAGCAGCTAACTATGGCTACACCTTC. Translating gives CASSLGGTAANYGYTF.